This TCR beta chain originates from a study of T cell clones after liver transplantation. Study-wide background: Draws occurred before transplant, before withdrawal, and after complete or failed withdrawal. Study findings and constraints: Compared with third party-reactive sequences, donor-reactive ones declined more, independent of withdrawal success.

The protocol was immunoSEQ multiplex PCR, while the TCRdb copy is restricted to in-frame clones and leaves out a portion. The top ten hold 0.8% to 0.9% of the sample, which has about 120,000 clones, 90% seen once. The CDR3 is 15 residues long. Germline V gives CDR1 SGHKS, CDR2 YYEKEE (reference sequence). The V segment lost 0 bases and the J segment 6 bases; nucleotides outside the gene matches: 6. As for this clone: What it recognizes is unknown.

The chain carries TRBV5-5 and TRBJ1-5, with 7 bases that match TRBD1. This material consisted of CD4+ T cells from blood, taken 12 months after liver transplant. The receptor was derived from a human patient who received a liver transplant. Some T cells may be provided by the graft donor. CDR3 coding DNA: TGTGCCAGCAGCTTGGTAGGGGGCGCGGGTCAGCCCCAGCATTTT. Encoded protein: CASSLVGGAGQPQHF.